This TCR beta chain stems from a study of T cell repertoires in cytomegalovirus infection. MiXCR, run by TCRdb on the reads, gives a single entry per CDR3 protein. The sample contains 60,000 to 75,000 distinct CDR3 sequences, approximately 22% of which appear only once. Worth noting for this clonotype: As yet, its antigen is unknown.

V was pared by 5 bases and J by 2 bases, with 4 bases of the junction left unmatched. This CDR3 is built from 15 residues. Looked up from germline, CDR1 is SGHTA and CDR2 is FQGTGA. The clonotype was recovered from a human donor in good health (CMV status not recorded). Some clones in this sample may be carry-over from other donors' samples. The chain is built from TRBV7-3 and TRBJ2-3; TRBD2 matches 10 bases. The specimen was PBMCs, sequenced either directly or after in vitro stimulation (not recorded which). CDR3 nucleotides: TGTGCCAGCAGCCGGACTAGCGGATACACAGATACGCAGTATTTT. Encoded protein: CASSRTSGYTDTQYF.